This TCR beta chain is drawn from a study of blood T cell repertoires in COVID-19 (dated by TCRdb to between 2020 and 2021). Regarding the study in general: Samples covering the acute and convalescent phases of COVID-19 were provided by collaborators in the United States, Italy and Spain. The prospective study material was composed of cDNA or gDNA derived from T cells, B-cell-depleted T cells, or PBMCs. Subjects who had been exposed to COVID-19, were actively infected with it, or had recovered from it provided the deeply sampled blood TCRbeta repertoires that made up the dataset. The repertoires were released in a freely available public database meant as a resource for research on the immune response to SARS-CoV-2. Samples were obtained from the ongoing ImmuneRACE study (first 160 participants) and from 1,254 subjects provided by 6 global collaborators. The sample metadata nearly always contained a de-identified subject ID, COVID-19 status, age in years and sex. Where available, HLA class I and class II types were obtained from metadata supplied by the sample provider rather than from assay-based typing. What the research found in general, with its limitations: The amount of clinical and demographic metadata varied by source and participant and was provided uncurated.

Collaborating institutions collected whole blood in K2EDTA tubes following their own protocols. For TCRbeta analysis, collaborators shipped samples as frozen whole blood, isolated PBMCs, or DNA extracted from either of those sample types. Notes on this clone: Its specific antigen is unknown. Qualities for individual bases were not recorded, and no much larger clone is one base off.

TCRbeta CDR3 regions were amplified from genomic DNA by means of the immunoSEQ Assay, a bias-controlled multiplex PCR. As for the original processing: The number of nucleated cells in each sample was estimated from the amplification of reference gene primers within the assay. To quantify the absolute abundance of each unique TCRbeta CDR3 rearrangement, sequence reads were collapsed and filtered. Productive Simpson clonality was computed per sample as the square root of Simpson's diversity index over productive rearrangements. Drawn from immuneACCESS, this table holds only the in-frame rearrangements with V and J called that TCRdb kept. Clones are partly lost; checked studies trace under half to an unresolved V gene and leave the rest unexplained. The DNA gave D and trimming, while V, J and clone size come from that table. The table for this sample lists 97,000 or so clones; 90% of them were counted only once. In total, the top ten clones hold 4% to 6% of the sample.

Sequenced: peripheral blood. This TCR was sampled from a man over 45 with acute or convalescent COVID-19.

CDR3 protein: CASSQRQGNYEQYF. The base sequence is TGTGCCAGCAGCCAGAGACAGGGGAACTACGAGCAGTACTTC. Here the chain combines TRBV4-2 and TRBJ2-7, and 8 junctional nucleotides match TRBD1. V has 3 bases trimmed and J has 3 bases trimmed; junction bases matching no gene number 4. The CDR3 starts with the cysteine, ends with the phenylalanine, and has 14 residues. Here the CDR3 DNA is all that survives: 42 bases in frame from base 1. Per the germline V gene, LGHNA is the CDR1 and YNFKEQ is the CDR2.